The 5 T cell receptor beta chains below were found in one sample sequenced in a study of blood T cell repertoires in COVID-19. TCRdb's table, derived via immunoSEQ multiplex PCR, lists solely in-frame clones and lacks some. In the table there are 120,000 to 150,000 clones, approximately 80% of which are singletons. Source material: peripheral blood. These receptors were collected from a human donor in a cohort sampled during active COVID-19.

The chain uses TRBV18 and TRBJ2-3, with D possibly matching TRBD2 (5 bases). CDR3 length equals 17 residues. Germline V CDR1 and CDR2: KGHSH, LQKENI. Trimming shortened V by 3 bases and J by 6 bases, and 22 bases separated the two germline ends. CDR3 sequence: CASSPPLILAGIDTQYF. Written as DNA, the CDR3 is TGTGCCAGCTCACCCCCTCTAATCCTAGCCGGAATTGATACGCAGTATTTT.

The CDR3 sequence: CASSQDRGSGGSPLHF. The CDR3 DNA reads as TGCGCCAGCAGCCAAGATCGCGGATCGGGGGGTTCACCCCTCCACTTT. The chain employs TRBV4-1 and TRBJ1-6, with a tentative D call TRBD1 (5 bases). The CDR3 loop spans 16 amino acids. Between the trimmed V and J ends, which lost 0 bases and 9 bases, there was a span of 15 bases. CDR1 and CDR2 (germline): MGHRA, YSYEKL.

The V call is TRBV9, the J call TRBJ1-2; 8 bases are a match to TRBD1. This CDR3 region has 15 residues. The germline V gene encodes CDR1 SGDLS and CDR2 YYNGEE. With 3 bases clipped from V and 4 bases from J, the junction kept 8 bases outside the gene matches. CDR3 bases: TGTGCCAGCAGCGCCCGACAGGGGATAAGCTATGGCTACACCTTC. Protein: CASSARQGISYGYTF.

The chain couples TRBV6-1 to TRBJ1-2; possibly TRBD1 for D (5 bases). Trimming took off 2 bases at V and 5 bases at J, with 18 bases between the two ends. The V gene's germline CDR1 is MNHNS and CDR2 SASEGT. This CDR3 spans 16 amino acids. The CDR3 reads CASSERSVGGGYGYTF. The CDR3 bases are TGTGCCAGCAGTGAACGTTCAGTCGGGGGTGGGTATGGCTACACCTTC.

The gene calls are TRBV9 and TRBJ1-2; D is perhaps TRBD1 (5 bases). The CDR3 covers 15 residues. V lost 4 bases, J lost 4 bases, and 17 bases lay in between. Germline V gives CDR1 SGDLS, CDR2 YYNGEE. The chain's CDR3 is CASSPDGGGIYGYTF. The CDR3 coding sequence is TGTGCCAGCAGCCCCGACGGGGGGGGGATCTATGGCTACACCTTC.